This TCR beta chain emerged from a study of T-cell memory formation after mild COVID-19. Overall study: TCR clusters were mostly confined to one donor each.

TCRdb recomputed calls from the 5' RACE reads with MiXCR, one row per CDR3 protein. The table shows around 150,000 distinct CDR3 sequences, with 11% occurring only once. This clonotype came up many times. Its antigen is not identified. General study findings and limits: Balance between CD4 and CD8 was seen in clones contracting day 15 to 85, and a CD4+ lean was seen in later expanders. Prior to infection, memory already included some responding clones, suggesting cross-reactive memory joined. For second-wave clones that peaked at day 37, SARS-CoV-2 specificity went unverified.

The sample comprised PBMCs or a T cell subset sorted from them (not recorded which). The sequence came from a man between 18 and 35 years old who had mild COVID-19 (a few samples of this study predate the infection). Cell type and time point are not known.

CDR3 loop: CASSLVAGGIDTQYF. In DNA, the CDR3 is TGTGCCAGCAGCTTGGTAGCGGGGGGGATAGATACGCAGTATTTT. V is TRBV7-2 and J is TRBJ2-3; 11 nucleotides align to TRBD2. CDR1 and CDR2 (germline): SGHTA, FQGNSA. With V trimmed by 3 bases and J by 5 bases, 4 bases remained unmatched. This CDR3 spans 15 amino acids.